This TCR beta chain was sequenced in a study of blood T cell repertoires in COVID-19. Whole-study context: PBMCs, B-cell-depleted T cells, or T cells were the source of the cDNA or gDNA that made up the material.

Per the original data handling: Estimated nucleated cell counts came from reference gene primer amplification. Sequencing used immunoSEQ multiplex PCR; TCRdb keeps in-frame clones, though not all of them. V and J calls plus clone size are reproduced from that table; the DNA served to infer D and trimming. The repertoire consists of some 300,000 clones, with about 85% occurring once and the leading ten covering around 3.7%. Germline CDR1 reads SEHNR; CDR2 reads FQNEAQ (reference sequence). This CDR3 has 15 amino acids. V shed 2 bases, J shed 5 bases, and the junction held 4 bases outside the gene matches.

This clonotype was sampled from a woman between 45 and 60 years old with active or convalescent COVID-19. Sequencing was performed on peripheral blood. The V and J genes are TRBV7-9 and TRBJ1-2; 11 positions match TRBD1. Here the CDR3 reads CASSLNWDRGYGYTF. Written as DNA, the CDR3 is TGTGCCAGCAGCTTAAATTGGGACAGGGGGTATGGCTACACCTTC.